These 3 T cell receptor beta chains came from one sample sequenced in a study of tumor-infiltrating lymphocytes in primary liver carcinoma. Extraction of RNA together with DNA used roughly 20-32 mg of unsorted bulk tissue. Starting material of about 450 ng total RNA yielded TCR beta cDNA via a constant-region primer. It was through three nested multiplex PCR rounds of slightly modified ARM-PCR that TCR beta libraries arose. The first two PCR rounds used TRBV1-TRBV30 primers with a Cbeta primer, approximately 10 cycles each. MiXCR was run by TCRdb on the multiplex PCR reads, yielding one entry per CDR3 protein. The data show approximately 45,000 distinct CDR3 sequences, with roughly 75% seen just once and more than 35% held by the top ten. Material for sequencing was tumor-adjacent normal liver tissue. The receptors were sampled from a woman aged 25 to 39 with primary liver carcinoma and hepatitis B virus infection.

This clonotype was seen repeatedly, ten times or more. The chain links TRBV21-1 to TRBJ1-1; TRBD1, the table's D call, lacks a check against the DNA. TRBV21-1 is flagged as a pseudogene. This CDR3 has 13 amino acids. The CDR3: CASSYTGTLGAFF. DNA for the CDR3: TGTGCCAGCAGCTATACAGGAACCTTGGGAGCTTTCTTT.

With respect to this clonotype: In this CDR3 the conserved last residue, phenylalanine or tryptophan, is missing, so a read error is likely. The gene calls are TRBV11-2 and TRBJ2-3; 8 nucleotides align to TRBD2. Germline V gene data show CDR1 as SGHAT and CDR2 as FQNNGV. The CDR3 has 17 amino acids. The CDR3: CASSHRGSGSLTGTQYV. In DNA, the CDR3 is TGTGCCAGCAGCCATCGAGGGAGCGGGAGCCTGACAGGTACGCAGTATGTT.

This chain joins TRBV30 and TRBJ1-6, with D unclear. This CDR3 is 14 amino acids long. Germline CDR1 is GTSNPN and CDR2 is SVGIG (reference sequence). For the CDR3, the DNA is TGTGGCTTCAAACCGAATCCAGAAGTGGCTCACATCCACTTT. This sequence encodes CGFKPNPEVAHIHF.